This T cell receptor (beta chain) stems from a study of blood T cell repertoires in COVID-19. This clone was counted only a few times. Germline lookup yields CDR1 LGHDT and CDR2 YNNKEL (reference sequence). This CDR3 region has 16 residues. Trimming stripped 5 bases from V and 2 bases from J, with 16 bases between. TCRdb's table, derived via immunoSEQ multiplex PCR, lists solely in-frame clones and lacks some. Among more than 200,000 clones listed, roughly 80% were seen once. This sequence was found in a woman at least 80 years old with acute or convalescent COVID-19. The material sequenced was peripheral blood. The chain links TRBV3-1 (or the pseudogene TRBV3-2) to TRBJ1-3; D not certain. The DNA for the CDR3 is TGTGCCAGCAGCTGGAATCACGTCGGGGCTGGAAACACCATATATTTT. Its protein is CASSWNHVGAGNTIYF.